This paragraph reports one TCR beta chain. Its specificity is not known. The sample originates from a study of T cells in Graves' hyperthyroidism and ophthalmopathy. With a duration under 2 months, the hyperthyroidism was newly diagnosed in patients aged 18 to 65. For the diagnoses, clinical symptoms, serum thyroxine and TRAb, thyroid ultrasound and orbital computed tomography were used. The CDR3 loop spans 15 amino acids. V lost 4 bases, J lost 7 bases, and 11 bases stayed unmatched. Germline V gives CDR1 SNHLY, CDR2 FYNNEI. Study observations and caveats: Stable hyperthyroidism and ophthalmopathy were separated using 13 V-J signatures. Blood also contained most expanded thyroid clonotypes above 0.001.

The investigators amplified TCR beta CDR3 regions from RNA transcripts. The HTBI primer set served for first-round RT-PCR of the TCR CDR3. TCRdb passed the multiplex PCR reads through MiXCR, listing each CDR3 protein once. The table records some 440,000 distinct CDR3 sequences, more than 15% of them present only once. The chain employs TRBV2 and TRBJ1-2, with 8 bases aligning to TRBD1. This receptor was identified in a young woman with Graves' hyperthyroidism. Sequenced material: blood. This chain's CDR3 is CASSVGRGRTSGYTF. CDR3 nucleotide sequence: TGTGCCAGCAGTGTCGGCAGGGGGCGGACGAGTGGCTACACCTTC.